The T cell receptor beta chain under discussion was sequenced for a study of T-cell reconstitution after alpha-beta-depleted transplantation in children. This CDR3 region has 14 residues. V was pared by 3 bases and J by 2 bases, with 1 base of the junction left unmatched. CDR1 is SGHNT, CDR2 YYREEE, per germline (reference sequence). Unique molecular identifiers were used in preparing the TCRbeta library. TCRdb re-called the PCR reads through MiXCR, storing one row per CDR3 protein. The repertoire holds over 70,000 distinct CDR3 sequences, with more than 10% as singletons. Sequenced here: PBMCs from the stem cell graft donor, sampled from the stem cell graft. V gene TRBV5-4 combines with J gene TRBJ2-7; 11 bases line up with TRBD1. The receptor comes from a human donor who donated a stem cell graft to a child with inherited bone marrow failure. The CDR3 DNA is TGTGCCAGCAGCTGGGACAGGGGGGCCTACGAGCAGTACTTC. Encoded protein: CASSWDRGAYEQYF. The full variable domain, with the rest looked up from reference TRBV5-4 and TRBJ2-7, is ETGVTQSPTHLIKTRGQQVTLRCSSQSGHNTVSWYQQALGQGPQFIFQYYREEENGRGNFPPRFSGLQFPNYSSELNVNALELDDSALYLCASSWDRGAYEQYFGPGTRLTVT.